This TCR beta chain derives from a study of regulatory T cells in long-lasting Graves disease. The study's findings and limits: Persistent patients had more shared public clonotypes (fewer than 3,000) than new patients (about 970). TRBV28, TRBJ1-2 and TRBJ2-5 emerged as the favored segments in persistent disease.

Construction of TCR beta libraries relied on iRepertoire HTBI primers and on Arm-PCR targeting CDR3 regions. Per the study methods: Identification of gene segments yielded approximately 62 TRBV and about 15 TRBJ across samples. One entry per CDR3 protein results from TCRdb running MiXCR on the multiplex PCR reads. Clone size and V and J calls follow TCRdb, not the original study. The data show about 380,000 distinct CDR3 sequences, with around 15% seen just once and approximately 21% held by the top ten. The time point is: newly diagnosed GD, antithyroid drugs for less than 3 months. After RNA was extracted from PBMCs, the TCR library was made from it. This clonotype has only a few counts. Its cognate antigen is unknown. Relative to the germline gene, one junction end is altered; a read error may explain this. Germline V gene sequence: CDR1 KGHDR, CDR2 SFDVKD. The CDR3 covers 18 residues.

The J gene is TRBJ2-2, the V gene TRBV24-1, with D perhaps matching TRBD1 or TRBD2 (5 bases each). This receptor was obtained from a female donor with Graves disease. Sequenced here: peripheral blood mononuclear cells (PBMCs), sampled at new diagnosis, from a patient treated with antithyroid drugs. Written as DNA, the CDR3 is TGTGCCACCAGTGCTGCGACCCTGACAGTAGATAACACCGGGGAGCTGGTTTTT. It yields the protein CATSAATLTVDNTGELVF.